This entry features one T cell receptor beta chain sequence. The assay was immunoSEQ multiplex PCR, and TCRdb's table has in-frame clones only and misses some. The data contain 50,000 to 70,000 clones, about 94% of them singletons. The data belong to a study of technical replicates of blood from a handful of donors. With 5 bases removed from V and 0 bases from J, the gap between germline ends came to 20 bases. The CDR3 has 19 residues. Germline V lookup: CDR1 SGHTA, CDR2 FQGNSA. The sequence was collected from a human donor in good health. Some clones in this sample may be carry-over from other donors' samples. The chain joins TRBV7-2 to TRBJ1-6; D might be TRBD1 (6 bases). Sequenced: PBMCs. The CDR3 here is CASSPDSKSFSSYNSPLHF. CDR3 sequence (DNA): TGTGCCAGCAGCCCGGACAGTAAATCCTTCAGCTCCTATAATTCACCCCTCCACTTT. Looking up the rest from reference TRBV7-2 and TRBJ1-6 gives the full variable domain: GAGVSQSPSNKVTEKGKDVELRCDPISGHTALYWYRQSLGQGLEFLIYFQGNSAPDKSGLPSDRFSAERTGGSVSTLTIQRTQQEDSAVYLCASSPDSKSFSSYNSPLHFGNGTRLTVT.